The T cell receptor (beta chain) described here comes from a study of T cell repertoires in cytomegalovirus infection. Findings and limits, study-wide: Using cumulative public TCR beta family frequency, the authors identified those who carried CMV together with the relevant HLA.

TCRdb ran MiXCR on the reads and lists one entry per CDR3 protein. The data contain about 47,000 distinct CDR3 sequences, about a fifth of them singletons. The germline V gene encodes CDR1 SGHNT and CDR2 YYREEE (reference sequence). V was trimmed by 0 bases and J by 1 base, leaving 13 bases between them. This CDR3 is 16 amino acids long. In this sample, this clonotype turned up a few times. Its antigen is not identified. V is TRBV5-4 and J is TRBJ2-5, with D possibly TRBD2 on 5 matching bases. This TCR came from a human donor in good health (CMV status not recorded). Some clones in this sample may be carry-over from other donors' samples. Sequencing was performed on CD8+ T cells from cultured PBMCs, taken from culture after CMV antigen stimulation. The CDR3: CASSLARMDSQETQYF. CDR3 sequence (DNA): TGTGCCAGCAGCTTGGCCCGGATGGACTCCCAAGAGACCCAGTACTTC.